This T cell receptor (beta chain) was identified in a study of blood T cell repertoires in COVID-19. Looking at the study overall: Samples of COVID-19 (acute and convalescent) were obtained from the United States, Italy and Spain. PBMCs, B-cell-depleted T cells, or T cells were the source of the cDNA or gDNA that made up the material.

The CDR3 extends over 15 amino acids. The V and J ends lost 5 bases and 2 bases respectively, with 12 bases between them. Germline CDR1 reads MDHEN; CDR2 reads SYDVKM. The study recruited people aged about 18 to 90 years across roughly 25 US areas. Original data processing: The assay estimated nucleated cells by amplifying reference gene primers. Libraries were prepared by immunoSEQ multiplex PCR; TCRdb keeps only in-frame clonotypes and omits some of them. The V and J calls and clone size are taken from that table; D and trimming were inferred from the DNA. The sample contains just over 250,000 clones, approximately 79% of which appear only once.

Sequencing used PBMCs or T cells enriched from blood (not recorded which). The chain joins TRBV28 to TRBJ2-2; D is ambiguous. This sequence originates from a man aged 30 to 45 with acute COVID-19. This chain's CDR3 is CASSGSGSNTGELFF. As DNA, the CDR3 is TGTGCCAGCAGTGGTAGTGGTTCCAACACCGGGGAGCTGTTTTTT.